The clone carrying this T cell receptor gamma chain has only a few counts. Its matching antigen is unknown. The protein held in TCRdb is that of a much larger clone and does not match this DNA's translation at residue 5, likely because of a read error; the protein shown is translated from the DNA. Flow sorting of PBMC yielded separate Vgamma9/Vdelta2+ and Vdelta2-negative gammadelta T cell populations for bulk repertoire analysis. Germline values: CDR1 GITISATS, CDR2 ISYDGTV (reference sequence). The CDR3 loop spans 14 amino acids. These data originate in a study of γδ T cells in repeated Plasmodium falciparum infection. Background on the study: The natural-infection arm compared Malian children under seasonal malaria with matched Australian children.

TCRdb re-called the multiplex PCR reads via CATT. This table holds about 26,000 gamma-chain clones, roughly 3.1% found once. General observations from the study: Over time and infection, Vgamma9/Vdelta2+ repertoires remained highly stable and polyclonal.

The TCR sequence derives from a pool of human donors (malaria-infected and uninfected, not separated). The sequencing input was gamma-delta T cells from blood. The rearrangement uses TRGV9 and TRGJ1 or TRGJ2. The J gene comes from matching the DNA to germline here; TCRdb lacks it. The DNA of the CDR3 is TGTGCCTTGTGGGGGGTGCAGGGGCGAATAAGGAAACTCTTT. Residues: CALWGVQGRIRKLF.